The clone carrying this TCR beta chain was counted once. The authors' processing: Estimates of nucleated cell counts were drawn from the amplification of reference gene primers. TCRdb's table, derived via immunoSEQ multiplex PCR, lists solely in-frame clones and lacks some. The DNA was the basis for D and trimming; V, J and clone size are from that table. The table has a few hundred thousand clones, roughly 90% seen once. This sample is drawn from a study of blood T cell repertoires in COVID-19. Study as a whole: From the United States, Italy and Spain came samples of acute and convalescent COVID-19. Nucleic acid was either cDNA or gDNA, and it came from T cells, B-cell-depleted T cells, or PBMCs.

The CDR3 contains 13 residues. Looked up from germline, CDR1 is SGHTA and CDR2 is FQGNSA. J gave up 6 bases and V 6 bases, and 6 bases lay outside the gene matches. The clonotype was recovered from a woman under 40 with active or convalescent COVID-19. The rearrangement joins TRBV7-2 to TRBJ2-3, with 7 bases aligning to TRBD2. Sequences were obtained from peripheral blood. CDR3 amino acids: CASRARGGDTQYF. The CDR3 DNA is TGTGCCAGCAGAGCCCGGGGAGGGGATACGCAGTATTTT.